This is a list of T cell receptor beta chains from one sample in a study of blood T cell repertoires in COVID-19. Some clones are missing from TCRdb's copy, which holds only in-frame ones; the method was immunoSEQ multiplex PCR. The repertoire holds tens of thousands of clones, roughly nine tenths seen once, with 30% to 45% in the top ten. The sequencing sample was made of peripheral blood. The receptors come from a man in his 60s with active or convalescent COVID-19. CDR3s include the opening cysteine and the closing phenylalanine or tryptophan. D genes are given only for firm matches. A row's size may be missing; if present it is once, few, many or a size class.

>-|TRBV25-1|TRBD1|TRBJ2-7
TGTGCCAGCAGTGTCGCGGGACAGGGGGCGGGGGAGCAGTACTTC
CASSVAGQGAGEQYF
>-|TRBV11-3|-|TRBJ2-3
TGTGCCAGCAGCTCCCGCTCGGGGGGCCGAGGATCAGATACGCAGTATTTT
CASSSRSGGRGSDTQYF
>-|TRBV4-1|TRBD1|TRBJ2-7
TGCGCCAGCAGACCGGGCCAGGGGGTAATTCTTGGCGAGCAGTACTTC
CASRPGQGVILGEQYF
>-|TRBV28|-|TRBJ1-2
TGTGCCAGCAGTTTTTGGCCAGGGGAAGGATATGGCTACACCTTC
CASSFWPGEGYGYTF
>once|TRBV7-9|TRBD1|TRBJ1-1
TGTGCCAGCAGCCTGAAGGGGGCGCGGAATGAAGCTTTCTTT
CASSLKGARNEAFF
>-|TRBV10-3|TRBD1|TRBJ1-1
TGTGCCATCAGTGAGTCGGGCAGGGGGAGCACTGAAGCTTTCTTT
CAISESGRGSTEAFF
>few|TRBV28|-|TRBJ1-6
TGTGCCAGCAGTTCTGGTGGGCCGAATTCACCCCTCCACTTT
CASSSGGPNSPLHF
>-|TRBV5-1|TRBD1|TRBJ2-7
TGCGCCAGCAGCAGGGGACAGGCTTTACACGAGCAGTACTTC
CASSRGQALHEQYF
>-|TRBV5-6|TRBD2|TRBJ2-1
TGTGCCAGCAGCTCAACGACTAGCGGGCGCCCTGAGCAGTTCTTC
CASSSTTSGRPEQFF
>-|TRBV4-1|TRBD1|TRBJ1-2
TGCGCCAGCAGCTTTGCACAGGGGGCTAGTGGCTACACCTTC
CASSFAQGASGYTF
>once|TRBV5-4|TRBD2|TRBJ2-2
TGTGCCAGCAGCCTTCCGACTAGCGGGAGGCCGAGCGGGGAGCTGTTTTTT
CASSLPTSGRPSGELFF
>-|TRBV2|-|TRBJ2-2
TGTGCCAGCAATTCACAGGCAATGTTAGTCAGGGAGCTGTTTTTT
CASNSQAMLVRELFF
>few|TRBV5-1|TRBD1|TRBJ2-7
TGCGCCAGCAGCCCGGGGACAGAGACCTACGAGCAGTACTTC
CASSPGTETYEQYF
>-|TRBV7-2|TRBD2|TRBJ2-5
TGTGCCAGCAGCTCCAGCGGGAGAAAAGAGACCCAGTACTTC
CASSSSGRKETQYF
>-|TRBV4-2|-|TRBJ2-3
TGTGCCAGCAGCCGTAGCGGAAGCACAGATACGCAGTATTTT
CASSRSGSTDTQYF
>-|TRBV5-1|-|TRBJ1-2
TGCGCCAGCTCCCAGGCTCCCTATTCCGCAAACTATGGCTACACCTTC
CASSQAPYSANYGYTF
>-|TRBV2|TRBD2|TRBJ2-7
TGTGCCAGCAGTGCCCGACTTAGCGGGAGGGTTTACGAGCAGTACTTC
CASSARLSGRVYEQYF
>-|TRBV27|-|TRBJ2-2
TGTGCCAGCAGTCACCACGTTAGCGGTTCGAACACCGGGGAGCTGTTTTTT
CASSHHVSGSNTGELFF
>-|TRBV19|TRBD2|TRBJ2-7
TGTGCCAGTACCCCGACTAGCGGGAGGCTCGGCGAGCAGTACTTC
CASTPTSGRLGEQYF
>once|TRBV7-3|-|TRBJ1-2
TGTGCCAGCAGCTCCCAGGGGTATGGCTACACCTTC
CASSSQGYGYTF
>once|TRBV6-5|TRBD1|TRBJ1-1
TGTGCCAGCAGTACTAGGACAGGGAACACTGAAGCTTTCTTT
CASSTRTGNTEAFF
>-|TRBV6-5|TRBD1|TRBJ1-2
TGTGCCAGCAGTCCCGGGACAGCTTACTATGGCTACACCTTC
CASSPGTAYYGYTF
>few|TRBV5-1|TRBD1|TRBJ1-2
TGCGCCAGCAGCGCTTTTGGACAGGGGGCGCTTGGCTACACCTTC
CASSAFGQGALGYTF
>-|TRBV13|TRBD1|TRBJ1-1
TGTGCCAGCAGCTCAATTACAGGGGGATGGACTGAAGCTTTCTTT
CASSSITGGWTEAFF
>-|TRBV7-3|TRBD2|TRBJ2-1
TGTGCCAGCAGCCGCCAGGGACTAGCGGACTACAATGAGCAGTTCTTC
CASSRQGLADYNEQFF
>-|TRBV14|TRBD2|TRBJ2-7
TGTGCCAGCAGCTCTCACGGACTAGCGCGAGACGTTTACGAGCAGTACTTC
CASSSHGLARDVYEQYF
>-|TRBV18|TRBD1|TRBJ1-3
TGTGCCAGCTCACCACTACAGGGGACTGGAAACACCATATATTTT
CASSPLQGTGNTIYF
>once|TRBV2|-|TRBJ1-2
TGTGCCAGCAGTCTCCGACAGGAGATGGCCTACACCTTC
CASSLRQEMAYTF
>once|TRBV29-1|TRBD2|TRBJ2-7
TGCAGCGTTGACCTAGCGGGAGGACTCTCCTACGAGCAGTACTTC
CSVDLAGGLSYEQYF
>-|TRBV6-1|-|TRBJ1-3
TGTGCCAGCAGTGAAGCAGTCTTTGGGCCTCAAGGAGGCACCATATATTTT
CASSEAVFGPQGGTIYF
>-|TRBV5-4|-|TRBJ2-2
TGTGCCAGCAGCTTCGGGACAAACGGGGAGCTGTTTTTT
CASSFGTNGELFF
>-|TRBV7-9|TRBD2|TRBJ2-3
TGTGCCAGCAGCTTGGGGACTAGCGGGAGGCGGGGTACGCAGTATTTT
CASSLGTSGRRGTQYF
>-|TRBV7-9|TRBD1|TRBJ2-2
TGTGCCAGCAGCGCGACAGGGCTTCTCCGGGAGCTGTTTTTT
CASSATGLLRELFF
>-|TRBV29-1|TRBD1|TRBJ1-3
TGCAGCGTAGGGACAGCCAACGGAAACACCATATATTTT
CSVGTANGNTIYF
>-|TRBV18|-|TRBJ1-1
TGTGCCAGTAACTGGGGGCCGAACACTGAAGCTTTCTTT
CASNWGPNTEAFF
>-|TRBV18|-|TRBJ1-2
TGTGCCAGCTCACCAGAAAGGGGGTTAGATGGCTACACCTTC
CASSPERGLDGYTF
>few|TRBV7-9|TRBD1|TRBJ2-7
TGTGCCAGCACCTTCCAGAGTGGACAGGGATTGCTTGAGCAGTACTTC
CASTFQSGQGLLEQYF
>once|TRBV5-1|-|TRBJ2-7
TGCGCCAGCAGCCCAGGAACAGGTATGAACGAGCAGTACTTC
CASSPGTGMNEQYF
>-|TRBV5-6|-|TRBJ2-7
TGTGCCAGCAGCCCCCTGGGGCAGGCCTGGTACGAGCAGTACTTC
CASSPLGQAWYEQYF
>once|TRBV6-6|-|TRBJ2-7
TGTGCCAGCAATAACCCGGGACAATCGTCCGAGCAGTACTTC
CASNNPGQSSEQYF
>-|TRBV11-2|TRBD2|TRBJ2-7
TGTGCCAGCAGCTTAGGGCGGGAGACTAGCGGCTACGAGCAGTACTTC
CASSLGRETSGYEQYF
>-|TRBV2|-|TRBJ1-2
TGTGCCAGCAGTGAAAACAGGCGCTATGGCTACACCTTC
CASSENRRYGYTF
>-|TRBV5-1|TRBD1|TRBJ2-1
TGCGCCAGCAGTTACACGACAGGGGGCAATGAGCAGTTCTTC
CASSYTTGGNEQFF
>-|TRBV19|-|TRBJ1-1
TGTGCCAGTAGTATCTGGGGGAGGGGGAACACTGAAGCTTTCTTT
CASSIWGRGNTEAFF
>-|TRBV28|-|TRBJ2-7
TGTGCCAGCAGCTGGAAACTTGGGCTGTACTTC
CASSWKLGLYF
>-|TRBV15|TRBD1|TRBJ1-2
TGTGCCACCAGCAGAGCTACAGGGGATGGCTACACCTTC
CATSRATGDGYTF
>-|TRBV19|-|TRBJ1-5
TGTGCCAGTAGTGACATTGGGTTCGGTCAGCCCCAGCATTTT
CASSDIGFGQPQHF
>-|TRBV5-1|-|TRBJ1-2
TGCGCCAGCAGCTTATTTAGTCCCTCCCTCTATGGCTACACCTTC
CASSLFSPSLYGYTF
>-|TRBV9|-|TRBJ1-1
TGTGCCAGCAGCGGGAGTCTAGGTGTCACTGAAGCTTTCTTT
CASSGSLGVTEAFF
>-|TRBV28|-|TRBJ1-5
TGTGCCAGCTTGGGGGGGCACAATCAGCCCCAGCATTTT
CASLGGHNQPQHF
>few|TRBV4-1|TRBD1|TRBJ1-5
TGCGCCAGCAGCCAAGAAACAGGGGGCTGGCAGCCCCAGCATTTT
CASSQETGGWQPQHF
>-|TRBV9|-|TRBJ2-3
TGTGCCAGCAGCCCCTGGACAGACACAGATACGCAGTATTTT
CASSPWTDTDTQYF